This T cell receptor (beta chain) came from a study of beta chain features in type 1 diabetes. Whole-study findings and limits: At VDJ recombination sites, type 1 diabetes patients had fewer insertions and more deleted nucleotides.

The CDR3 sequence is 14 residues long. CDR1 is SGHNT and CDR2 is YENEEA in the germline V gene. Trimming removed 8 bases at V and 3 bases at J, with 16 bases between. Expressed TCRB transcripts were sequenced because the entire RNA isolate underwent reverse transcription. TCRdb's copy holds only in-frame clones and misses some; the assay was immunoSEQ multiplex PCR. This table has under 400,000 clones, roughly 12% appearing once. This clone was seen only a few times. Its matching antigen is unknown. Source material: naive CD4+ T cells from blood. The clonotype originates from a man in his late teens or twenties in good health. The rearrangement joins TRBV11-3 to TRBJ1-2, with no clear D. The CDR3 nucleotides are TGTGCCAGCTTCGGGGAGCAAGGATACTATGGCTACACCTTC. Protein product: CASFGEQGYYGYTF.